What follows is one TCR beta chain and its context. Its antigen is still unknown. This sample was taken from a study of shared clonotypes between healthy human individuals. About the research overall: The people who gave samples were two women and three men aged 18 to 49. Study results and caveats: Clonotype sharing across donors was expected to vary with sequencing depth.

Each PCR replicate from the sorted subsets contained about 200 ng DNA, which is about 31,000 T cell genomes. Method: immunoSEQ multiplex PCR; TCRdb's copy keeps in-frame clones and lacks some. In the table there are 550,000 to 850,000 clones, approximately 74% of which are singletons. Germline assignment: CDR1 LNHDA and CDR2 SQIVND (reference sequence). The CDR3 is 14 residues long. V trimming: 5 bases; J trimming: 2 bases; junction bases outside the gene matches: 0. The chain recombines TRBV19 with TRBJ2-6; 7 bases fit TRBD2. The origin of this receptor is a woman aged 25 to 45 in good health. The sample was memory CD4+ T cells sorted from blood. As for subset: CD45RA-negative fraction. CDR3 amino acids: CASSRGAGANVLTF. CDR3 bases: TGTGCCAGTAGTCGGGGGGCTGGGGCCAACGTCCTGACTTTC.